This passage covers 15 T cell receptor beta chains from one sample sequenced in a study of chemoradiotherapy in HPV16-positive cancers. Sequencing used immunoSEQ multiplex PCR; TCRdb keeps in-frame clones, though not all of them. The sample lists fewer than 25,000 clones, 73% occurring once. Sample acquisition took place from a patient who underwent chemoradiotherapy. The source of these receptors is a human donor with HPV-associated anogenital cancer.

V gene TRBV29-1 combines with J gene TRBJ2-5; possibly TRBD1 for D (6 bases). The length of the CDR3 is 12 residues. Trimming pared 6 bases from V and 2 bases from J, leaving 10 bases between. Germline V lookup: CDR1 SQVTM, CDR2 ANQGSEA. The CDR3 region has the DNA TGCAGCGTCCGACAGGCGCAAGAGACCCAGTACTTC. This sequence encodes CSVRQAQETQYF. The full variable domain, with the rest looked up from reference TRBV29-1 and TRBJ2-5, is SAVISQKPSRDICQRGTSLTIQCQVDSQVTMMFWYRQQPGQSLTLIATANQGSEATYESGFVIDKFPISRPNLTFSTLTVSNMSPEDSSIYLCSVRQAQETQYFGPGTRLLVL.

This sequence joins TRBV18 and TRBJ2-7; possible D gene TRBD2, 6 bases. V dropped 6 bases and J dropped 2 bases, with 17 bases sitting between them. CDR3 length: 15 amino acids. Germline lookup yields CDR1 KGHSH and CDR2 LQKENI. Written as DNA, the CDR3 is TGTGCCAGCTCCTTGAGGAGGGGCGGCACCTACGAGCAGTACTTC. This gives the protein CASSLRRGGTYEQYF.

In this sample, this clone turned up a few times. V and J are TRBV2 and TRBJ2-1, with 7 bases identical to TRBD1. The V gene end was trimmed by 5 bases and the J gene end by 6 bases; junction bases not matched to a gene: 7. Germline loops: CDR1 SNHLY, CDR2 FYNNEI. The CDR3 sequence is 14 residues long. CDR3 DNA: TGTGCCAGCAGTAGGGGGCTTCAACGCAATGAGCAGTTCTTC. It yields the protein CASSRGLQRNEQFF. Supplemented by reference TRBV2 and TRBJ2-1, the full variable domain reads EPEVTQTPSHQVTQMGQEVILRCVPISNHLYFYWYRQILGQKVEFLVSFYNNEISEKSEIFDDQFSVERPDGSNFTLKIRSTKLEDSAMYFCASSRGLQRNEQFFGPGTRLTVL.

This rearrangement joins TRBV7-9 to TRBJ2-5; D gene ambiguous. The CDR3 length is 11 residues. Germline V lookup: CDR1 SEHNR, CDR2 FQNEAQ (reference sequence). The V and J ends lost 5 bases and 5 bases respectively, with 6 bases between them. This CDR3 reads CASSGSETQYF. CDR3 nucleotides: TGTGCCAGCAGCGGTTCGGAGACCCAGTACTTC.

The chain joins TRBV28 to TRBJ1-4; D is unclear. V was cut by 3 bases and J by 9 bases, with 14 bases left in between. CDR1 is MDHEN, CDR2 SYDVKM, per germline. There are 14 residues in the CDR3. In DNA form, the CDR3 reads TGTGCCAGCAGTTTGGGAAACAAGATAAAAAAACTGTTTTTT. Translated: CASSLGNKIKKLFF.

V is TRBV29-1 and J is TRBJ1-1; D ambiguous. The CDR3 has 14 amino acids. Trimming cost V 3 bases and J 6 bases, with 17 bases left between them. CDR1 is SQVTM and CDR2 is ANQGSEA in the germline V gene. Written as DNA, the CDR3 is TGCAGCGTTGATCTTAGTGGGTTCCGGGCTGAAGCTTTCTTT. The encoded protein is CSVDLSGFRAEAFF.

The chain employs TRBV4-2 and TRBJ2-3; 15 nucleotides line up with TRBD2. The V and J ends lost 3 bases and 5 bases, in that order; junction bases with no gene match: 3. The CDR3 consists of 16 residues. The germline CDR1 and CDR2 sequences are LGHNA and YNFKEQ. The CDR3 nucleotides read TGTGCCAGCAGCCAGCGGACTAGCGGGGGGGGAGATACGCAGTATTTT. Encoded protein: CASSQRTSGGGDTQYF.

The chain has TRBV28 and TRBJ2-3; 10 bases are shared with TRBD2. The trim removed 5 bases at V and 5 bases at J, leaving 4 bases unmatched. Germline V gene sequence: CDR1 MDHEN, CDR2 SYDVKM. There are 14 residues in the CDR3. CDR3 bases: TGTGCCAGCAGTCCAGCGGGAGGGATAGATACGCAGTATTTT. This gives the protein CASSPAGGIDTQYF.

The chain combines TRBV9 with TRBJ1-2; TRBD1 matches at 8 bases. Germline lookup yields CDR1 SGDLS and CDR2 YYNGEE. V was clipped by 2 bases and J by 4 bases; unmatched bases: 7. The CDR3 has 15 residues. CDR3 sequence: CASSVSQGASYGYTF. CDR3 in DNA: TGTGCCAGCAGCGTTAGTCAGGGGGCTTCCTATGGCTACACCTTC.

The chain recombines TRBV4-3 with TRBJ2-3; 11 bases align to TRBD2. J lost 3 bases, V lost 1 base, and 3 bases had no gene match. Germline V gene lookup returns CDR1 LGHNA and CDR2 YSLEER. This CDR3 has 16 amino acids. The CDR3 nucleotides read TGCGCCAGCAGCCAAGGAACTAGCGGGAGAACAGATACGCAGTATTTT. Residues: CASSQGTSGRTDTQYF.

The chain combines TRBV18 with TRBJ2-7, with 9 nucleotides matching TRBD1. Germline assignment: CDR1 KGHSH and CDR2 LQKENI. This CDR3 contains 14 residues. V dropped 6 bases and J dropped 4; count of bases not matched to a gene: 7. The CDR3 nucleotides read TGTGCCAGCTCCTTGGGACAGGGACGATACGAGCAGTACTTC. This sequence encodes CASSLGQGRYEQYF. The complete variable domain, with remaining parts taken from reference TRBV18 and TRBJ2-7, reads NAGVMQNPRHLVRRRGQEARLRCSPMKGHSHVYWYRQLPEEGLKFMVYLQKENIIDESGMPKERFSAEFPKEGPSILRIQQVVRGDSAAYFCASSLGQGRYEQYFGPGTRLTVT.

The chain has TRBV7-2 and TRBJ2-2; TRBD2 is a possible D gene (6 bases). V lost 7 bases and J lost 2, with 14 bases in between. Per germline, CDR1 SGHTA and CDR2 FQGNSA. The CDR3 runs 15 residues. The CDR3 nucleotides are TGTGCCAGCAAGAAAGGGACTCGAAACACCGGGGAGCTGTTTTTT. It encodes CASKKGTRNTGELFF.

The gene calls are TRBV7-8 and TRBJ2-7, with D possibly matching TRBD1 (6 bases). V lost 5 bases to trimming and J lost 0 bases, with 11 bases between them. This CDR3 has 14 residues. Germline V lookup: CDR1 SGHVS, CDR2 FQNEAQ. This CDR3 reads CASSPTGNSYEQYF. For the CDR3, the DNA is TGTGCCAGCAGCCCGACAGGCAACTCCTACGAGCAGTACTTC.

The rearrangement joins TRBV30 to TRBJ2-3, with 12 bases matching TRBD2. The CDR3 totals 16 residues. With 6 bases clipped from V and 2 bases from J, the junction kept 9 bases outside the gene matches. Germline CDR1 GTSNPN, CDR2 SVGIG (reference sequence). CDR3 protein: CACAILAGGITDTQYF. As DNA, the CDR3 is TGTGCCTGCGCCATCCTAGCGGGAGGGATCACAGATACGCAGTATTTT.

V and J are TRBV6-4 and TRBJ2-6; 8 bases match TRBD1. CDR1 and CDR2 from the germline V gene are MRHNA and SNTAGT. V gave up 2 bases and J gave up 0 bases; unmatched junction bases: 6. The CDR3 consists of 18 residues. CDR3: CASSDGQGSFSGANVLTF. The CDR3 DNA reads TGTGCCAGCAGTGACGGACAGGGTTCCTTCTCTGGGGCCAACGTCCTGACTTTC.